The 26 T cell receptor beta chains below come from one sample, sequenced in a study of blood T cell repertoires in COVID-19. The repertoire was sequenced with immunoSEQ multiplex PCR; TCRdb's copy has only in-frame clones and lacks some. The top ten hold over 1.5% of the sample, which has hundreds of thousands of clones, over 75% seen once. Source material: PBMCs or T cells enriched from blood (not recorded which). These receptors all stem from a man aged 40-55 years who had recovered from COVID-19.

The chain carries TRBV7-6 and TRBJ1-1; D is undetermined. Looked up from germline, CDR1 is SGHVS and CDR2 is FNYEAQ. With 5 bases removed from V and 1 base from J, the gap between germline ends came to 14 bases. The CDR3 contains 15 residues. CDR3 in DNA: TGTGCCAGCAGCCCTGTCTCATGGAGGAACACTGAAGCTTTCTTT. Its translation: CASSPVSWRNTEAFF.

The rearrangement links TRBV29-1 to TRBJ2-7; 7 bases match TRBD2. Germline CDR1 is SQVTM and CDR2 is ANQGSEA. The CDR3 sequence is 16 residues long. The junction had 19 bases not matched to a gene; V was cut back by 8 bases and J by 3 bases. The DNA for the CDR3 is TGCAGCATTTCCAGGGAGGGCCTCAAAACCCACTACGAGCAGTACTTC. Its translation is CSISREGLKTHYEQYF.

This clone showed up just a few times. The chain couples TRBV6-4 to TRBJ2-7; D unresolved. Germline values: CDR1 MRHNA, CDR2 SNTAGT. The CDR3 consists of 14 residues. Deletions cut 5 bases from V and 4 bases from J, with 15 bases between. The CDR3 DNA sequence: TGTGCCAGCAGTCCCCGGGTCCGCCTTTACGAGCAGTACTTC. Translated, it gives CASSPRVRLYEQYF.

This rearrangement joins TRBV4-1 to TRBJ1-2, with D possibly matching TRBD1 (5 bases). CDR1 is MGHRA and CDR2 is YSYEKL in the germline V gene. The CDR3 has 17 residues. The V and J ends lost 1 base and 0 bases respectively, with 15 bases between them. The CDR3 spells CASSQVPLTGTNYGYTF. CDR3 DNA sequence: TGCGCCAGCAGCCAAGTCCCTCTCACAGGTACTAACTATGGCTACACCTTC.

The CDR3 coding sequence is TGTGCCAGCAGTTCGTTAGCGGGAGGGCCGGGAGCGGGCAATGAGCAGTTCTTC. As protein: CASSSLAGGPGAGNEQFF. The chain recombines TRBV27 with TRBJ2-1, with 11 bases that match TRBD2. Germline assignment: CDR1 MNHEY and CDR2 SMNVEV (reference sequence). V trimming: 4 bases; J trimming: 6 bases; junction bases outside the gene matches: 14. The CDR3 length is 18 residues.

The chain links TRBV6-5 to TRBJ2-2, with D perhaps matching TRBD1 (5 bases). The CDR3 has 12 residues. Germline CDR1 MNHEY, CDR2 SVGAGI. The ends were cut back, 8 bases at V and 5 bases at J, with 9 bases in the middle. This chain's CDR3 is CASSRATGELFF. CDR3 DNA: TGTGCCAGCTCCAGGGCGACCGGGGAGCTGTTTTTT.

The rearrangement links TRBV5-1 to TRBJ2-3; D unclear. The germline V gene has CDR1 SGHRS and CDR2 YFSETQ. The CDR3 has 15 residues. The V and J ends lost 4 bases and 1 base respectively, with 13 bases between them. CDR3 DNA: TGCGCCAGCAGCACAATATCGGGTGGCACAGATACGCAGTATTTT. Amino acid sequence: CASSTISGGTDTQYF.

The J gene is TRBJ1-6, the V gene TRBV5-1, with TRBD1 as a possible D gene (6 bases). Germline-derived CDR1 and CDR2 are SGHRS and YFSETQ. The V end lost 0 bases, the J end lost 2 bases, and 12 bases lay between the germline ends. The CDR3 totals 17 residues. The CDR3 protein is CASSLEQGTAYNSPLHF. The CDR3 DNA is TGCGCCAGCAGCTTGGAACAGGGTACCGCCTATAATTCACCCCTCCACTTT. Variable domain in full (rest from reference TRBV5-1 and TRBJ1-6): KAGVTQTPRYLIKTRGQQVTLSCSPISGHRSVSWYQQTPGQGLQFLFEYFSETQRNKGNFPGRFSGRQFSNSRSEMNVSTLELGDSALYLCASSLEQGTAYNSPLHFGNGTRLTVT.

This clone was found once. This chain uses TRBV28 with TRBJ1-4; the D is unclear. Germline values: CDR1 MDHEN, CDR2 SYDVKM. Deletions cut 8 bases from V and 0 bases from J, with 7 bases between. The CDR3 has 13 residues. Here the CDR3 DNA reads TGTGCCAGCTCTGACTCAACTAATGAAAAACTGTTTTTT. Protein sequence: CASSDSTNEKLFF.

This clone was observed once. The chain links TRBV16 to TRBJ2-2; D ambiguous. CDR1 KGHSY and CDR2 FQNENV come from the germline V gene. V was cut by 4 bases and J by 4 bases, with 13 bases left in between. This CDR3 region has 15 residues. The CDR3 DNA sequence: TGTGCCAGCAGCCGCGGCGCTCTGAGCACCGGGGAGCTGTTTTTT. Protein sequence: CASSRGALSTGELFF.

The V gene is TRBV5-1, the J gene TRBJ1-6; 9 nucleotides agree with TRBD1. The CDR3 contains 18 residues. The germline V gene encodes CDR1 SGHRS and CDR2 YFSETQ. V shed 6 bases and J 3 bases; nucleotides not matched to a gene: 13. CDR3 residues: CASTRGGDRAVYNSPLHF. In DNA form, the CDR3 reads TGCGCCAGCACCCGCGGAGGGGACAGGGCGGTCTATAATTCACCCCTCCACTTT.

Only one count was recorded for this clone. The rearrangement uses TRBV15 and TRBJ1-4, with D possibly TRBD1 on 6 matching bases. Per the germline V gene, CDR1 is LNHNV and CDR2 is YYDKDF (reference sequence). V was clipped by 0 bases and J by 3 bases, with 23 bases between them. The CDR3 is 20 residues long. The CDR3 here is CATSREFRGQPNFSNEKLFF. The CDR3 nucleotides are TGTGCCACCAGCAGAGAATTCCGAGGACAGCCTAACTTTTCTAATGAAAAACTGTTTTTT.

The chain couples TRBV28 to TRBJ1-1; D is possibly TRBD1 (5 bases). The V and J ends lost 6 bases and 5 bases respectively, with 16 bases between them. The CDR3 spans 14 residues. Germline V lookup: CDR1 MDHEN, CDR2 SYDVKM. The CDR3 region has the DNA TGTGCCAGCAGCTACCCCCGGGGGGGGACTGAAGCTTTCTTT. Its protein product is CASSYPRGGTEAFF. Using reference TRBV28 and TRBJ1-1 for the parts outside the CDR3, the full variable domain is DVKVTQSSRYLVKRTGEKVFLECVQDMDHENMFWYRQDPGLGLRLIYFSYDVKMKEKGDIPEGYSVSREKKERFSLILESASTNQTSMYLCASSYPRGGTEAFFGQGTRLTVV.

V usage is TRBV5-6 and J usage is TRBJ2-1, with D perhaps matching TRBD2 (6 bases). In germline, CDR1 is SGHDT, CDR2 YYEEEE. Trimming stripped 3 bases from V and 14 bases from J, with 18 bases between. There are 13 residues in the CDR3. CDR3 bases: TGTGCCAGCAGCTCCGGTGGAGGGGCCTTTAAGTTCTTC. Its protein is CASSSGGGAFKFF.

The chain recombines TRBV2 with TRBJ1-5; D may be TRBD1 (5 bases). This CDR3 has 14 amino acids. Germline V gene lookup returns CDR1 SNHLY and CDR2 FYNNEI. Trimming stripped 7 bases from V and 1 base from J, with 11 bases between. CDR3 nucleotides: TGTGCCAGCAAAGGTCAGGGAAGCAATCAGCCCCAGCATTTT. This codes for CASKGQGSNQPQHF.

V is TRBV5-1 and J is TRBJ2-7; TRBD2 agrees at 14 bases. CDR3 length: 16 residues. The germline CDR1 and CDR2 sequences are SGHRS and YFSETQ. V was clipped by 0 bases and J by 4 bases; unmatched bases: 3. CDR3 DNA: TGCGCCAGCAGCTTGGAGGGACTAGCGGGAGAATACGAGCAGTACTTC. Residues: CASSLEGLAGEYEQYF.

J is TRBJ1-4 and V is TRBV15; the D gene is possibly TRBD1 (6 bases). This CDR3 is 11 amino acids long. Germline CDR1 LNHNV, CDR2 YYDKDF (reference sequence). Trimming took 3 bases from V and 15 from J, leaving 11 bases between them. The CDR3 coding sequence is TGTGCCACCAGCAGCCAGGGGCCTTTGTTTTTT. It specifies CATSSQGPLFF.

This chain links TRBV30 with TRBJ1-1; 8 bases match TRBD1. Germline V lookup: CDR1 GTSNPN, CDR2 SVGIG (reference sequence). Losses at the gene ends were 2 bases for V and 7 bases for J; bases not matched to a gene: 9. The CDR3 runs to 14 residues. CDR3 in amino acids: CAWSPGAGGREAFF. CDR3 in DNA: TGTGCCTGGAGTCCTGGGGCAGGGGGCCGTGAAGCTTTCTTT.

The chain joins TRBV27 to TRBJ2-7; D is possibly TRBD2 (6 bases). The CDR3 length is 14 residues. Germline-derived CDR1 and CDR2 are MNHEY and SMNVEV (reference sequence). V lost 3 bases, J lost 2 bases, and 11 bases lay in between. In DNA form, the CDR3 reads TGTGCCAGCAGTTTCGCGGGGAGCACCTACGAGCAGTACTTC. Protein product: CASSFAGSTYEQYF.

The chain couples TRBV28 to TRBJ1-5; possibly TRBD1 for D (5 bases). CDR3 size: 12 residues. Trimming took off 8 bases at V and 5 bases at J, with 10 bases between the two ends. CDR1 is MDHEN, CDR2 SYDVKM, per germline. The CDR3 loop reads CASASQDQPQHF. The CDR3 nucleotides read TGTGCCAGCGCTTCACAGGATCAGCCCCAGCATTTT.

The rearrangement joins TRBV3-1 (or the pseudogene TRBV3-2) to TRBJ2-2; TRBD1 matches 9 bases. This CDR3 has 17 amino acids. Looked up from germline, CDR1 is LGHDT and CDR2 is YNNKEL (reference sequence). The J segment lost 3 bases and the V segment lost 2 bases, leaving 7 bases of the junction unmatched. CDR3 coding DNA: TGTGCCAGCAGCCAAATGCCGGGACAGGGATACACCGGGGAGCTGTTTTTT. Translation: CASSQMPGQGYTGELFF.

The chain couples TRBV7-9 to TRBJ1-5; D possibly corresponds to TRBD1 (6 bases). Per the germline V gene, CDR1 is SEHNR and CDR2 is FQNEAQ (reference sequence). The CDR3 length is 16 residues. With 1 base removed from V and 4 bases from J, the gap between germline ends came to 14 bases. CDR3 DNA sequence: TGTGCCAGCAGCTTAGATCACGCAGGGGAGAATCAGCCCCAGCATTTT. It codes for CASSLDHAGENQPQHF.

The chain employs TRBV3-1 (or the pseudogene TRBV3-2) and TRBJ1-1; D gene uncertain. The germline V gene encodes CDR1 LGHDT and CDR2 YNNKEL (reference sequence). Trimming stripped 2 bases from V and 5 bases from J, with 6 bases between. The CDR3 loop spans 12 amino acids. The CDR3 coding sequence is TGTGCCAGCAGCCAACCGGGGACTGAAGCTTTCTTT. Residues: CASSQPGTEAFF.

V and J are TRBV27 and TRBJ2-5, with D uncertain. Germline CDR1 is MNHEY and CDR2 is SMNVEV (reference sequence). There are 13 residues in the CDR3. Trimming took off 4 bases at V and 7 bases at J, with 13 bases between the two ends. The DNA for the CDR3 is TGTGCCAGCAGTTCTACTTCCTCGGGGACCCAGTACTTC. It translates to CASSSTSSGTQYF.

The chain recombines TRBV7-8 with TRBJ1-5; weak D call: TRBD1 (5 bases). The CDR3 sequence is 13 residues long. With 11 bases removed from V and 6 bases from J, the gap between germline ends came to 17 bases. Germline V gives CDR1 SGHVS, CDR2 FQNEAQ. CDR3 DNA sequence: TGTGCCCCCGGCAGACAGATGGTTCAGCCCCAGCATTTT. It translates to CAPGRQMVQPQHF.

This clone was picked up one time. The rearrangement joins TRBV27 to TRBJ2-7, with 9 bases identical to TRBD1. V lost 8 bases and J lost 7; bases outside the gene matches: 12. Germline CDR1 and CDR2: MNHEY and SMNVEV (reference sequence). The CDR3 is made up of 14 amino acids. CDR3 in DNA: TGTGCCAGCTCGGACACGACAGGGGGGGAAGAGCAGTACTTC. Residues: CASSDTTGGEEQYF.